These 28 T cell receptor beta chains were all obtained from the same sample, sequenced in a study of early stage breast cancer tumors. Using immunoSEQ multiplex PCR, the repertoire was profiled, and TCRdb retains in-frame clones only, with some absent. The sample holds around 6,300 clones; less than 75% are singletons and the top ten take over 8.5%. Source material: normal breast tissue next to the tumor. These TCRs come from a person aged 40 to 50 with breast cancer.

The chain is built from TRBV18 and TRBJ2-7, with 8 bases aligning to TRBD1. The ends lost 3 bases at V and 6 bases at J; junction bases unmatched: 10. This CDR3 has 15 residues. In germline, CDR1 is KGHSH, CDR2 LQKENI. Written as DNA, the CDR3 is TGTGCCAGCTCACCGACCGGACAGGGTAGCGGCGAGCAGTACTTC. Its translation: CASSPTGQGSGEQYF.

A single count supports this clone. V is TRBV5-1 and J is TRBJ2-1; 8 bases are shared with TRBD2. Trimming cost V 4 bases and J 7 bases; bases outside gene matches: 10. CDR1 is SGHRS, CDR2 YFSETQ, per germline. The CDR3 runs 15 residues. CDR3 residues: CASSVKPGLENEQFF. The CDR3 DNA follows: TGCGCCAGCAGCGTCAAGCCGGGACTAGAAAATGAGCAGTTCTTC.

In this sample, this clone turned up once. The CDR3 protein is CASSPRGTGEQYF. The CDR3 DNA sequence: TGTGCCAGCAGTCCCCGGGGTACGGGGGAGCAGTACTTC. V gene TRBV28 combines with J gene TRBJ2-7, with a weak D call TRBD2 (5 bases). V lost 5 bases and J lost 7, with 15 bases in between. Germline V gene lookup returns CDR1 MDHEN and CDR2 SYDVKM. This CDR3 has 13 residues.

For the CDR3, the DNA is TGTGCCAGCAGCGCAGGGAATCTCGATGAGCAGTTCTTC. It specifies CASSAGNLDEQFF. The V gene is TRBV7-3, the J gene TRBJ2-1, with TRBD1 as a possible D gene (5 bases). The CDR3 runs 13 residues. V lost 5 bases and J 8 bases, leaving 13 bases between the germline ends. Germline CDR1 and CDR2: SGHTA and FQGTGA.

A single count supports this clone. The chain is built from TRBV11-2 and TRBJ2-2, with D unclear. Germline CDR1 SGHAT, CDR2 FQNNGV. V lost 4 bases and J lost 6, with 12 bases in between. This CDR3 is built from 14 residues. The CDR3 DNA follows: TGTGCCAGCAGCTCCGGTGGTCCTTCCGGGGAGCTGTTTTTT. Protein product: CASSSGGPSGELFF.

The chain combines TRBV6-4 with TRBJ2-2, with 8 positions matching TRBD2. CDR1 is MRHNA and CDR2 is SNTAGT in the germline V gene. J was trimmed by 6 bases and V by 0 bases; bases with no gene match: 3. The CDR3 covers 15 residues. This chain's CDR3 is CASSDSSGGPGELFF. The CDR3 bases are TGTGCCAGCAGTGACTCGTCGGGAGGGCCCGGGGAGCTGTTTTTT.

V is TRBV19 and J is TRBJ2-3; 12 nucleotides match TRBD2. Germline V gene lookup returns CDR1 LNHDA and CDR2 SQIVND (reference sequence). The ends lost 4 bases at V and 6 bases at J; junction bases unmatched: 8. The CDR3 spans 16 residues. The CDR3 DNA follows: TGTGCCAGTAGTAAGAATCGACTAGCGGGAGTTGATACGCAGTATTTT. Amino acid sequence: CASSKNRLAGVDTQYF.

The chain employs TRBV5-1 and TRBJ2-2; 7 positions match TRBD2. CDR3 size: 14 residues. Germline V gene sequence: CDR1 SGHRS, CDR2 YFSETQ. Trimming at V came to 7 bases and at J to 0 bases, leaving 3 bases not matched to a gene. DNA of the CDR3: TGCGCCAGCGGGCTAGCGGCGAACACCGGGGAGCTGTTTTTT. Protein product: CASGLAANTGELFF.

CDR3 in DNA: TGCGCCAGCAGCTTGGAAGGGCGGACTGAAGCTTTCTTT. Translation: CASSLEGRTEAFF. This sequence joins TRBV5-1 and TRBJ1-1; D unclear. The CDR3 has 13 residues. V dropped 0 bases and J dropped 5 bases, with 8 bases sitting between them. Germline loops: CDR1 SGHRS, CDR2 YFSETQ. Full variable domain (missing parts from reference TRBV5-1 and TRBJ1-1): KAGVTQTPRYLIKTRGQQVTLSCSPISGHRSVSWYQQTPGQGLQFLFEYFSETQRNKGNFPGRFSGRQFSNSRSEMNVSTLELGDSALYLCASSLEGRTEAFFGQGTRLTVV.

The chain combines TRBV7-2 with TRBJ1-2; D unclear. The germline CDR1 and CDR2 sequences are SGHTA and FQGNSA. Trimming took off 1 base at V and 4 bases at J, with 13 bases between the two ends. The CDR3 is made up of 15 amino acids. The DNA for the CDR3 is TGTGCCAGCAGCTTAGGGCCAGGCCCTGGCTATGGCTACACCTTC. It encodes CASSLGPGPGYGYTF.

The CDR3 reads CASSHRPVLRREDTQYF. The CDR3 DNA reads as TGTGCCAGCAGCCACCGTCCGGTACTGAGGCGGGAAGATACGCAGTATTTT. The chain uses TRBV28 and TRBJ2-3; a possible D gene is TRBD2 (6 bases). This CDR3 contains 17 residues. V lost 6 bases and J lost 5, with 24 bases in between. Germline V gene lookup returns CDR1 MDHEN and CDR2 SYDVKM.

The CDR3 loop is CAISDPVSSGGSSYEQYF. For the CDR3, the DNA is TGTGCCATCAGTGACCCAGTATCGTCGGGAGGGAGCTCCTACGAGCAGTACTTC. The V call is TRBV10-3, the J call TRBJ2-7; 8 bases align to TRBD2. V trimming: 3 bases; J trimming: 0 bases; junction bases outside the gene matches: 13. CDR1 and CDR2 from the germline V gene are ENHRY and SYGVKD. This CDR3 comprises 18 residues.

This chain uses TRBV5-6 with TRBJ2-7; D may be TRBD2 (5 bases). This CDR3 spans 13 amino acids. Germline lookup yields CDR1 SGHDT and CDR2 YYEEEE. The V gene lost 4 bases and the J gene lost 5 bases, with 13 bases spanning the gap. The CDR3 spells CASSLAGSHEQYF. The DNA of the CDR3 is TGTGCCAGCAGCCTCGCTGGGAGCCACGAGCAGTACTTC.

This clone is large (0.1 to 1%) by share. The chain has TRBV4-2 and TRBJ2-1; the match to TRBD2 covers 10 bases. This CDR3 is 16 amino acids long. The ends lost 0 bases at V and 8 bases at J; junction bases unmatched: 7. Germline CDR1 and CDR2: LGHNA and YNFKEQ. CDR3: CASSQEGAGGPDEQFF. The CDR3 DNA follows: TGTGCCAGCAGCCAAGAAGGAGCGGGAGGGCCGGATGAGCAGTTCTTC.

The chain links TRBV10-3 to TRBJ2-2; unclear D gene. The CDR3 runs to 10 residues. V was trimmed by 9 bases and J by 10 bases, leaving 9 bases between them. Germline V gives CDR1 ENHRY, CDR2 SYGVKD. The CDR3 is CAIGYEELFF. DNA for the CDR3: TGTGCCATAGGGTATGAGGAGCTGTTTTTT.

The sample holds a few counts of this clone. The chain has TRBV2 and TRBJ2-7; D gene uncertain. CDR3 size: 11 residues. The germline V gene has CDR1 SNHLY and CDR2 FYNNEI. Trimming took 6 bases from V and 3 from J, leaving 6 bases between them. CDR3 region: CASSFYYEQYF. Written as DNA, the CDR3 is TGTGCCAGCAGCTTCTACTACGAGCAGTACTTC.

V usage is TRBV9 and J usage is TRBJ2-3; D not resolved. The CDR3 loop spans 14 amino acids. V was shortened by 2 bases and J by 1 base, with 8 bases between the two germline ends. Germline V gene sequence: CDR1 SGDLS, CDR2 YYNGEE. The CDR3 is CASSVGLRTDTQYF. CDR3 bases: TGTGCCAGCAGCGTTGGGCTTCGCACAGATACGCAGTATTTT.

The chain combines TRBV11-3 with TRBJ2-3; D is unresolved. Looked up from germline, CDR1 is SGHNT and CDR2 is YENEEA. The CDR3 is 13 amino acids. V gave up 0 bases and J gave up 6 bases, with 7 bases separating them. The CDR3 region is CASSLDEGDTQYF. CDR3 bases: TGTGCCAGCAGCTTAGATGAAGGTGATACGCAGTATTTT.

This clone was seen a few times. The sample has other DNA sequences that encode this CDR3 too. The rearrangement uses TRBV14 and TRBJ1-1, with a possible D match to TRBD1 (6 bases). The CDR3 runs 13 residues. Germline V gene lookup returns CDR1 SGHDN and CDR2 FVKESK. With 3 bases removed from V and 5 bases from J, the gap between germline ends came to 10 bases. DNA of the CDR3: TGTGCCAGCAGCCAGGGGGCGAGGACTGAAGCTTTCTTT. Translated, it gives CASSQGARTEAFF.

The chain recombines TRBV5-5 with TRBJ2-7; 12 bases fit TRBD2. This CDR3 spans 15 amino acids. The V and J ends lost 1 base and 3 bases, in that order; junction bases with no gene match: 2. Germline V gene lookup returns CDR1 SGHKS and CDR2 YYEKEE (reference sequence). The CDR3 DNA sequence: TGTGCCAGCAGCTTGCAACTAGCGGGAGGCTACGAGCAGTACTTC. The encoded protein is CASSLQLAGGYEQYF.

V usage is TRBV7-9 and J usage is TRBJ2-7, with 8 bases lining up with TRBD2. Trimming at V came to 4 bases and at J to 3 bases, leaving 11 bases not matched to a gene. The CDR3 contains 16 residues. Germline CDR1 and CDR2: SEHNR and FQNEAQ (reference sequence). CDR3 sequence reads: CASSSRFREGLYEQYF. As DNA, the CDR3 is TGTGCCAGCAGCTCCCGGTTCCGGGAGGGCCTCTACGAGCAGTACTTC.

This clone has just one count. This chain links TRBV13 with TRBJ2-2; 8 bases align to TRBD1. V was clipped by 5 bases and J by 3 bases; unmatched bases: 11. Germline V CDR1 and CDR2: PRHDT, FYEKMQ (reference sequence). This CDR3 has 17 amino acids. DNA of the CDR3: TGTGCCAGCAGCCCGAGTGATCTGGACAGGGACACCGGGGAGCTGTTTTTT. This encodes CASSPSDLDRDTGELFF.

This rearrangement joins TRBV2 to TRBJ2-5, with D unresolved. V gave up 6 bases and J gave up 2 bases, with 10 bases separating them. The CDR3 consists of 13 residues. Per germline, CDR1 SNHLY and CDR2 FYNNEI. CDR3 bases: TGTGCCAGCAGATCCACAAGTCAAGAGACCCAGTACTTC. Protein: CASRSTSQETQYF.

The V gene is TRBV5-1, the J gene TRBJ2-2; D is possibly TRBD1 or TRBD2 (6 bases each). Trimming removed 0 bases from V and 1 base from J, with 7 bases in between. Germline assignment: CDR1 SGHRS and CDR2 YFSETQ. The CDR3 is 15 residues long. This CDR3 reads CASSLEGGNTGELFF. The CDR3 nucleotides read TGCGCCAGCAGCTTGGAGGGGGGGAACACCGGGGAGCTGTTTTTT.

This sequence joins TRBV11-2 and TRBJ2-5, with a tentative D call TRBD2 (5 bases). This CDR3 spans 16 amino acids. V lost 5 bases and J 7 bases, leaving 23 bases between the germline ends. The germline gives CDR1 SGHAT, CDR2 FQNNGV. The CDR3 region is CASSPAGADSKGTQYF. CDR3 DNA sequence: TGTGCCAGCAGCCCCGCCGGTGCGGACTCAAAAGGGACCCAGTACTTC.

CDR3 bases: TGTGCCAGCGCCCCCAAGAAGCTCTATGGCTACACCTTC. It codes for CASAPKKLYGYTF. This chain uses TRBV2 with TRBJ1-2; D not resolved. Deletions cut 8 bases from V and 4 bases from J, with 14 bases between. The CDR3 runs to 13 residues. Germline values: CDR1 SNHLY, CDR2 FYNNEI.

V gene TRBV19 combines with J gene TRBJ2-5; 7 bases are shared with TRBD1. Trimming cost V 8 bases and J 5 bases; bases outside gene matches: 8. CDR3 length: 13 residues. The germline V gene has CDR1 LNHDA and CDR2 SQIVND (reference sequence). The CDR3 DNA sequence: TGTGCCAGTCAAGGGACAGTGGGGGAGACCCAGTACTTC. It is translated as CASQGTVGETQYF.

The sample holds one count of this clone. The chain is built from TRBV4-2 and TRBJ2-7; no definite D call. This CDR3 is built from 15 residues. Trimming removed 0 bases from V and 0 bases from J, with 9 bases in between. Germline assignment: CDR1 LGHNA and CDR2 YNFKEQ. The CDR3 DNA sequence: TGTGCCAGCAGCCAAGATTTGACTGGCTCCTACGAGCAGTACTTC. This translates into CASSQDLTGSYEQYF.